Sequencing of this TCR beta chain was carried out in a study of CD4 T cells in relation to SARS-CoV-2 and coronaviruses (dated by TCRdb to the early 2020s). Study-level background: The ViraFEST assay cultured PBMCs with antigen for under 13 days, then sequenced TCR beta CDR3s to find antigen-specific clonal expansions. Across all 12 patients in the full convalescent cohort, ages ranged from about 21 to 75 years, with a median of 38. Among the approximately 12 convalescent patients, 8 males and 4 females were included, and two of the subjects were Hispanic. HLA restriction was mapped for shared crossreactive spike epitopes using patient-derived lymphoblastoid cell lines. At the level of individual TCR clonotypes, the study measured memory CD4+ T cell crossreactivity between SARS-CoV-2 spike protein and common cold coronavirus spike proteins. The Adaptive Biotechnologies TCR-sequencing kit was used to sequence samples from a few pre-COVID donors and the naive versus memory experiments, whereas other data were Illumina-based. Expansion assays from other donors in the study were sequenced with a different, Illumina-based TCR-beta assay. What the work shows at the level of the full study, not this receptor alone: Sequencing naive versus memory cells indicated that the assay picks up memory recall responses, not primary responses primed during culture. In about 60% of donors, memory CD4+ clonotypes turned up that crossrecognized SARS-CoV-2 and at least one common cold coronavirus spike. Because the crossreactivity analysis focused on spike protein, crossreactivity against other viral proteins was not assessed. Crossreactive clones showed significantly weaker SARS-CoV-2-driven expansion than monoreactive clones, consistent with antigenic imprinting. The study was constrained by small numbers of patients and of tested TCRs. No donor contributed both pre-pandemic and post-infection samples, which limited tracing the source of pre-existing responses.

CEF-cultured naive and memory CD4+ T cell DNA received survey-level immunoSEQ TCR-beta sequencing. For the original study's pipeline: During preprocessing, nonproductive sequences were removed, as were CDR3s that did not start with C, did not end with F or W, or were shorter than 7 amino acids. The MANAFEST web app was used to call antigen-specific clonotypes on the basis of expansion compared with the reference and with other culture wells. A clone was considered positive if significant expansion relative to the reference culture was observed in 2 of 3 replicate wells at an FDR below 0.05. To be called positive, a clone also had to show significant expansion compared with every other tandem well and an odds ratio greater than 5. Cultured and uncultured naive and memory CD4+ repertoires were searched for previously identified spike- and CEF-reactive CDR3s. Pairwise Levenshtein distance, computed with the stringdist R package after three terminal residues were trimmed from each end, was used as the measure of CDR3 homology. TCRdb took this table from immuneACCESS and kept in-frame rearrangements with V and J called. Such tables lack part of the clones; where checked against another copy, unresolved V genes explain under half of the gap, and the rest is unexplained. Clone size and the V and J calls come from that table; the DNA yielded D and trimming. This sample comprises approximately 41,000 clones, around four fifths of them detected only once. Approximately 20% of the sample rests with the top ten.

This clone registers as medium-sized (0.01 to 0.1%) within its sample. Its antigen is currently not known. No quality values exist for individual bases; no much larger clone is one base distant. Naive and memory CD4+ T cells were separated from cryopreserved PBMCs through CD4 enrichment, which was followed by EasySep naive CD4+ T cell enrichment. For roughly 11 days, sorted naive or memory CD4+ T cells (approximately 91,000) were cultured at a 1:1 ratio with T cell-depleted PBMCs and CEF peptides. In general, every peptide culture condition was set up in three replicate wells. Ficoll-Paque PLUS gradient centrifugation was used to isolate PBMCs from leukapheresis product or whole blood. The PBMCs went either fresh into the expansion assay or into cryopreservation at -140 degrees C. The QIAamp Micro DNA Kit was used to extract genomic DNA from the CD4+ T cells. The CDR3 runs 16 amino acids, cysteine and phenylalanine included. Left in the record is the CDR3 DNA by itself, 48 bases read in frame from the first base. The germline V gene provides CDR1 MGHRA and CDR2 YSYEKL. V is pared back by 0 bases and J by 5 bases, with 15 bases lying between the germline termini.

The chain was built from TRBV4-1 and TRBJ2-3, with the D segment identity uncertain. Input material: memory CD4+ T cells from PBMCs, cultured in vitro. The cell subset or site label corresponds to: memory (non-naive) CD4+ T cells. This receptor was identified in an adult with COVID-19. The CDR3 amino acid sequence is: CASSQEGRQAGDTQYF. Here is the DNA: TGCGCCAGCAGCCAAGAAGGTAGGCAGGCCGGAGATACGCAGTATTTT.